Shown below are 21 T cell receptor beta chains from a single sample sequenced in a study of blood T cells in healthy people across ages (dated by TCRdb to about 2015). To prepare the library, 5' RACE was applied. The instrument given in TCRdb is Illumina HiSeq 2500. A second 7 to 11 cycle PCR used a sample-barcoded 5' primer and a J-beta primer mix. TCRdb reran the public reads through fastp at Q25 and MiXCR, keeping productive beta chains. A single entry per CDR3 protein holds the most common genes and DNA from its merged rows. This sample comprises roughly 2 million distinct CDR3 sequences, 40% to 55% of them detected only once. The ten biggest clones cover 2.1% of the sample. Sequencing used blood. The origin of the receptors is a woman in her forties in good health.

The CDR3 loop reads CASSPANTNTEAFF. In nucleotides, the CDR3 is TGCGCCAGCAGCCCAGCCAATACGAACACTGAAGCTTTCTTT. The chain couples TRBV5-1 to TRBJ1-1; D is undetermined. V was cut by 4 bases and J by 1 base, with 11 bases left in between. Germline CDR1 reads SGHRS; CDR2 reads YFSETQ. The CDR3 has 14 residues.

This clonotype has more than one count but fewer than ten. The chain recombines TRBV20-1 with TRBJ2-3; TRBD1 matches 10 bases. Trimming took 6 bases from V and 2 from J; bases not matched to a gene: 5. Germline loops: CDR1 DFQATT, CDR2 SNEGSKA (reference sequence). This CDR3 comprises 14 residues. CDR3 loop: CSARQGAPTDTQYF. The CDR3 bases are TGCAGTGCCCGACAGGGGGCGCCCACAGATACGCAGTATTTT.

This chain uses TRBV25-1 with TRBJ2-3, with D perhaps TRBD1 (6 bases). The CDR3 spans 16 residues. CDR1 is MGHDK and CDR2 is SYGVNS in the germline V gene. V was pared by 6 bases and J by 3 bases, with 19 bases between. The CDR3 DNA reads TGTGCCAGCAGAGATCAGGACAGAGCGCATACAGATACGCAGTATTTT. It translates to CASRDQDRAHTDTQYF.

V and J are TRBV7-2 and TRBJ2-1, with TRBD1 identical over 11 bases. The CDR3 is 15 residues long. V lost 3 bases, J lost 6 bases, and 4 bases stayed unmatched. Looked up from germline, CDR1 is SGHTA and CDR2 is FQGNSA. CDR3 nucleotide sequence: TGTGCCAGCAGCTTGACCGGGACAGGGGGCAATGAGCAGTTCTTC. This sequence encodes CASSLTGTGGNEQFF.

This clonotype was counted only a few times. This chain uses TRBV11-2 with TRBJ2-1; no reliable D call. Germline V gene data show CDR1 as SGHAT and CDR2 as FQNNGV. The CDR3 totals 17 residues. V lost 1 base to trimming and J lost 8 bases, with 21 bases between them. Here the CDR3 reads CASSLVPEGNRSDEQFF. DNA for the CDR3: TGTGCCAGCAGCTTAGTCCCCGAAGGGAATAGATCTGATGAGCAGTTCTTC.

CDR3 protein: CASSQDLSPRGGATKNIQYF. CDR3 in DNA: TGCGCCAGCAGCCAAGATTTATCGCCTCGGGGGGGCGCGACCAAAAACATTCAGTACTTC. The V gene is TRBV4-1, the J gene TRBJ2-4, with TRBD2 identical over 8 bases. The CDR3 has 20 amino acids. J was trimmed by 2 bases and V by 0 bases; bases with no gene match: 15. Germline loops: CDR1 MGHRA, CDR2 YSYEKL.

The chain employs TRBV6-5 and TRBJ1-4; a weak D match, TRBD1 (5 bases). Germline V CDR1 and CDR2: MNHEY, SVGAGI. The CDR3 is 14 residues long. Deletions cut 5 bases from V and 5 bases from J, with 12 bases between. The CDR3 nucleotides read TGTGCCAGCAGTCCAGACAGACTCAATGAAAAACTGTTTTTT. Amino acid sequence: CASSPDRLNEKLFF.

This clonotype was seen ten or more times. This chain uses TRBV4-3 with TRBJ2-7; D gene uncertain. The CDR3 runs 13 residues. The germline V gene encodes CDR1 LGHNA and CDR2 YSLEER. V lost 0 bases to trimming and J lost 2 bases, with 5 bases between them. CDR3 sequence reads: CASSQDQTYEQYF. The CDR3 region has the DNA TGCGCCAGCAGCCAAGACCAGACCTACGAGCAGTACTTC.

The J gene is TRBJ2-3, the V gene TRBV20-1; TRBD2 might be the D (5 bases). The germline CDR1 and CDR2 sequences are DFQATT and SNEGSKA (reference sequence). The CDR3 length is 14 residues. Trimming shortened V by 5 bases and J by 7 bases, and 19 bases separated the two germline ends. CDR3 loop: CSAPVVEGRNTQYF. DNA of the CDR3: TGCAGTGCTCCCGTGGTTGAGGGAAGGAATACGCAGTATTTT.

This clonotype was detected a few times. The gene calls are TRBV28 and TRBJ2-7; 10 bases map to TRBD1. The CDR3 length is 15 residues. In germline, CDR1 is MDHEN, CDR2 SYDVKM. V was clipped by 4 bases and J by 6 bases; unmatched bases: 9. The CDR3 DNA sequence: TGTGCCAGCAGTTGGGGGGGGACAGGGGAACGCGAGCAGTACTTC. Translating it yields CASSWGGTGEREQYF.

A few counts support this clonotype. CDR3 loop: CASSLNKISSYEQYF. CDR3 sequence (DNA): TGTGCCAGCAGCTTAAATAAGATAAGCTCCTACGAGCAGTACTTC. The V gene is TRBV13, the J gene TRBJ2-7; no definite D call. This CDR3 region has 15 residues. Germline CDR1 and CDR2: PRHDT and FYEKMQ (reference sequence). V was shortened by 2 bases and J by 0 bases, with 11 bases between the two germline ends.

This clonotype was observed a few times. This chain joins TRBV6-1 and TRBJ2-7; D perhaps matches TRBD1 (6 bases). The CDR3 spans 14 residues. The germline CDR1 and CDR2 sequences are MNHNS and SASEGT. Trimming removed 3 bases at V and 5 bases at J, with 14 bases between. CDR3 protein: CASSETGSNNEQYF. DNA for the CDR3: TGTGCCAGCAGTGAGACAGGCTCTAATAACGAGCAGTACTTC.

As for this clonotype: A read error may explain this, as a much larger clone is one base away. The genes are TRBV3-1 and TRBJ2-3; TRBD2 matches at 9 bases. In germline, CDR1 is LGHDT, CDR2 YNNKEL (reference sequence). This CDR3 spans 14 amino acids. The CDR3 here is CASGQRGGTDTQYF. The CDR3, as DNA: TGTGCCAGCGGCCAGCGGGGGGGCACAGATACGCAGTATTTT.

The genes are TRBV20-1 and TRBJ2-7, with 8 bases lining up with TRBD2. From germline, CDR1 is DFQATT and CDR2 SNEGSKA (reference sequence). This CDR3 spans 15 amino acids. J gave up 7 bases and V 3 bases, and 14 bases lay outside the gene matches. The CDR3 reads CSASRTSGSYNEQYF. The DNA for the CDR3 is TGCAGTGCTAGCCGCACTAGCGGCTCCTACAATGAGCAGTACTTC.

This chain connects TRBV18 to TRBJ2-1; D call uncertain. Trimming left V 0 bases short and J 4 bases short, with 7 bases between. The CDR3 contains 14 residues. CDR1 KGHSH and CDR2 LQKENI come from the germline V gene. CDR3 region: CASSPPISYNEQFF. The CDR3 nucleotides read TGTGCCAGCTCACCACCCATCAGTTACAATGAGCAGTTCTTC.

This clonotype turned up a few times. The chain is built from TRBV14 and TRBJ2-5, with 9 bases identical to TRBD1. The DNA end lines up better with TRBJ2-7; the J call may be wrong. The CDR3 is made up of 16 amino acids. The germline V gene has CDR1 SGHDN and CDR2 FVKESK. This chain's CDR3 is CASSRSSGQGIYEQYF. The CDR3 nucleotides read TGTGCCAGCAGCCGTTCCTCGGGACAGGGAATCTACGAGCAGTACTTC.

The chain couples TRBV6-5 to TRBJ1-5, with 7 positions matching TRBD1. The CDR3 is 19 amino acids. The germline V gene has CDR1 MNHEY and CDR2 SVGAGI. J lost 6 bases, V lost 3 bases, and 20 bases had no gene match. Here the CDR3 reads CASSYYPGTELVSRQPQHF. Here the CDR3 DNA reads TGTGCCAGCAGTTATTACCCCGGGACAGAACTGGTCAGTCGTCAGCCCCAGCATTTT.

This clonotype was counted between two and nine times. The chain uses TRBV6-5 and TRBJ2-5; 9 bases align to TRBD2. Germline V gives CDR1 MNHEY, CDR2 SVGAGI. The length of the CDR3 is 14 residues. The ends lost 5 bases at V and 5 bases at J; junction bases unmatched: 6. The CDR3 region has the DNA TGTGCCAGCAGTAATCCGCGGGAGGGGGAGACCCAGTACTTC. It is translated as CASSNPREGETQYF.

This clonotype appeared a few times. V gene TRBV7-2 combines with J gene TRBJ1-2; TRBD1 might be the D (6 bases). The CDR3 contains 14 residues. V dropped 5 bases and J dropped 5 bases, with 15 bases sitting between them. CDR1 and CDR2 from the germline V gene are SGHTA and FQGNSA. Here the CDR3 DNA reads TGTGCCAGCAGCGCTCTAAAGGGGGGATATGGCTACACCTTC. Amino acids: CASSALKGGYGYTF. Combining the CDR3 with reference TRBV7-2 and TRBJ1-2 gives the whole variable domain GAGVSQSPSNKVTEKGKDVELRCDPISGHTALYWYRQSLGQGLEFLIYFQGNSAPDKSGLPSDRFSAERTGGSVSTLTIQRTQQEDSAVYLCASSALKGGYGYTFGSGTRLTVV.

J is TRBJ2-5 and V is TRBV24-1; D not certain. V was pared by 4 bases and J by 0 bases, with 5 bases between. Germline CDR1 is KGHDR and CDR2 is SFDVKD. The CDR3 covers 13 residues. CDR3: CATSDLNQETQYF. CDR3 DNA sequence: TGTGCCACCAGTGACCTCAACCAAGAGACCCAGTACTTC.

CDR3 sequence reads: CASSQDSPLTGSSYEQYF. The CDR3, as DNA: TGTGCCAGCAGCCAAGATTCCCCTCTAACAGGGAGCTCCTACGAGCAGTACTTC. This sequence joins TRBV4-2 and TRBJ2-7, with TRBD1 as a possible D gene (6 bases). Germline V lookup: CDR1 LGHNA, CDR2 YNFKEQ. CDR3 length: 18 residues. Trimming shortened V by 0 bases and J by 0 bases, and 18 bases separated the two germline ends.